The 10 T cell receptor beta chains below come from one sample, sequenced in a study of response to subunit inactivated influenza vaccine. Using its own MiXCR run on the RT-PCR reads, TCRdb lists one record per CDR3 protein. The table shows roughly 540,000 distinct CDR3 sequences, with approximately 24% occurring only once. The sample was also reused in another study, on T cells expressing NK-cell markers. That investigation notes: A 5'RACE template switching approach incorporating UMIs was used to make TCR beta cDNA.

The sample was CD4+ T cells sorted from PBMCs, taken 11 to 12 days after vaccination. These receptors came from a man aged 50 to 59 who received an inactivated influenza vaccine.

A few counts support this clonotype. The chain carries TRBV20-1 and TRBJ2-1; 8 bases are a match to TRBD1. This CDR3 is built from 14 residues. Germline loops: CDR1 DFQATT, CDR2 SNEGSKA (reference sequence). The V and J ends lost 6 bases and 0 bases, in that order; junction bases with no gene match: 4. CDR3 loop: CSARQGASYNEQFF. CDR3 nucleotide sequence: TGCAGTGCGAGGCAGGGGGCCTCCTACAATGAGCAGTTCTTC.

J is TRBJ1-5 and V is TRBV4-1; D might be TRBD1 (5 bases). Germline-derived CDR1 and CDR2 are MGHRA and YSYEKL. The V end lost 1 base, the J end lost 4 bases, and 17 bases lay between the germline ends. The CDR3 consists of 17 residues. The CDR3 nucleotides are TGCGCCAGCAGCCAAGGAGGGGCAGGGTCTTGGAATCAGCCCCAGCATTTT. Translation: CASSQGGAGSWNQPQHF.

This chain joins TRBV10-3 and TRBJ1-6; no clear D gene. V was shortened by 2 bases and J by 7 bases, with 12 bases between the two germline ends. CDR3 length: 15 residues. CDR1 and CDR2 (germline): ENHRY, SYGVKD. CDR3 nucleotides: TGTGCCATCAGTGAGAGGGTCCCAACGAATTCACCCCTCCACTTT. It yields the protein CAISERVPTNSPLHF.

This clonotype was observed a handful of times. The rearrangement uses TRBV19 and TRBJ2-1, with 8 nucleotides matching TRBD1. Germline V gene sequence: CDR1 LNHDA, CDR2 SQIVND (reference sequence). The CDR3 has 16 amino acids. The V segment lost 10 bases and the J segment 1 base; nucleotides outside the gene matches: 12. The DNA of the CDR3 is TGTGCCACCATCAGCCCCAGGGGGCGATCCTACAATGAGCAGTTCTTC. Translated, it gives CATISPRGRSYNEQFF.

The chain employs TRBV12-3 or TRBV12-4 and TRBJ2-1; the D gene is possibly TRBD2 (6 bases). The V gene lost 3 bases and the J gene lost 2 bases, with 11 bases spanning the gap. The CDR3 is made up of 15 amino acids. This CDR3 is CASSFGSGPYNEQFF. The CDR3 DNA follows: TGTGCCAGCAGTTTTGGTAGCGGACCCTACAATGAGCAGTTCTTC.

V gene TRBV7-2 combines with J gene TRBJ1-1; maybe TRBD1 (5 bases). CDR3 length: 15 amino acids. CDR1 and CDR2 from the germline V gene are SGHTA and FQGNSA. The V and J ends lost 0 bases and 6 bases respectively, with 14 bases between them. CDR3 amino acids: CASSLASQGWAEAFF. CDR3 sequence (DNA): TGTGCCAGCAGCTTAGCGAGCCAGGGATGGGCTGAAGCTTTCTTT.

This clonotype turned up a few times. The chain carries TRBV20-1 and TRBJ2-7, with unresolved D. Trimming removed 3 bases from V and 3 bases from J, with 9 bases in between. Germline CDR1 and CDR2: DFQATT and SNEGSKA (reference sequence). The CDR3 length is 12 residues. CDR3 coding DNA: TGCAGTGCTAGCACAGATTACTACGAGCAGTACTTC. Protein sequence: CSASTDYYEQYF.

The rearrangement links TRBV20-1 to TRBJ2-1, with 11 bases lining up with TRBD2. J gave up 9 bases and V 5 bases, and 9 bases lay outside the gene matches. The CDR3 length is 14 residues. The V gene's germline CDR1 is DFQATT and CDR2 SNEGSKA (reference sequence). CDR3 sequence reads: CSAGKLAGDREQFF. CDR3 in DNA: TGCAGTGCTGGAAAACTAGCGGGAGACCGTGAGCAGTTCTTC.

V usage is TRBV21-1 and J usage is TRBJ1-6; no check of the table's D call, TRBD1, against the DNA was made. TRBV21-1 is labeled a pseudogene. The CDR3 runs to 15 residues. This CDR3 is CASSNPTDGNSPLHF. CDR3 nucleotides: TGTGCCAGCAGCAATCCGACAGACGGGAATTCACCCCTCCACTTT.

This clonotype came up a few times. This chain connects TRBV10-2 to TRBJ2-4, with 10 nucleotides matching TRBD1. CDR1 WSHSY and CDR2 SAAADI come from the germline V gene. The CDR3 consists of 18 residues. The V gene end was trimmed by 3 bases and the J gene end by 2 bases; junction bases not matched to a gene: 10. CDR3 DNA: TGCGCCAGCAGTGAACGGGACAGGGGCCTACTAACCAAAAACATTCAGTACTTC. Its protein is CASSERDRGLLTKNIQYF.